This T cell receptor (beta chain) is from a study of T cells in tuberculosis. The overall study: CD1B tetramers identified T cells specific for mycobacterial lipid GMM.

Sequenced by immunoSEQ multiplex PCR; TCRdb stores in-frame clones only, minus some. The profile shows some 22,000 clones, around 97% of them singletons. The CDR3 sequence is 14 residues long. V was clipped by 5 bases and J by 0 bases, with 10 bases between them. In germline, CDR1 is SGHNT, CDR2 YENEEA. This receptor was taken from a donor aged 10 to 29 with latent tuberculosis or without tuberculosis infection. The chain couples TRBV11-3 to TRBJ2-5, with a tentative D call TRBD2 (6 bases). The specimen sequenced was PBMCs. CDR3 sequence (DNA): TGTGCCAGCAGCATCCGGGACTACCAAGAGACCCAGTACTTC. Encoded protein: CASSIRDYQETQYF.